What follows describes a single T cell receptor beta chain. Its antigen is unknown. Here immunoSEQ multiplex PCR was the method, and the copy in TCRdb shows in-frame clones only, minus some. In the table there are 100,000 or so clones, around 90% of which are singletons. Between the trimmed V and J ends, which lost 3 bases and 0 bases, there was a span of 6 bases. CDR1 and CDR2 from the germline V gene are GTSNPN and SVGIG (reference sequence). This CDR3 comprises 13 residues. The data originate from a study of OX40 agonist ivuxolimab in advanced cancers. Study information: Aged roughly 23 to 90 with a mean of about 63 years, they were around 79% male. Earlier treatment with anti-PD-1, anti-PD-L1 or anti-CTLA-4 was permitted, and 30% to 40% had received some.

Overall study findings and caveats: Clonal expansion among partial responders at 0.1-3.0 mg/kg ranked near the lowest.

This TCR derives from an adult with an advanced solid tumor such as melanoma, head and neck, liver or kidney cancer. This sample comprised CD4+ or CD8+ T cells sorted from blood, obtained in a trial of the OX40 agonist ivuxolimab. V gene TRBV30 combines with J gene TRBJ2-1; no reliable D call. CDR3 coding DNA: TGTGCCTGGAGCCCGAGCTCCTACAATGAGCAGTTCTTC. Translating it yields CAWSPSSYNEQFF.